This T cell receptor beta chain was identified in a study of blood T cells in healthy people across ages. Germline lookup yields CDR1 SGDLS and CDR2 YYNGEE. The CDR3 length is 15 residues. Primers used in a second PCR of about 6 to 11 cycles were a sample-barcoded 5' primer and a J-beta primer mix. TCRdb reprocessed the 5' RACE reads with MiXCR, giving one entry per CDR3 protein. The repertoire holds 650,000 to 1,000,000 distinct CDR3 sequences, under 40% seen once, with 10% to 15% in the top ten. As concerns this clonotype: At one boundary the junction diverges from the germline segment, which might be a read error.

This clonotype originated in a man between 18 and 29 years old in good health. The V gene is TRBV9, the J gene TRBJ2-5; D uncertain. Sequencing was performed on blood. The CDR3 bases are TGCGCCAGCAGCGTAGACTGGGCCAGCTACAATGAGCAGTACTTC. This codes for CASSVDWASYNEQYF.